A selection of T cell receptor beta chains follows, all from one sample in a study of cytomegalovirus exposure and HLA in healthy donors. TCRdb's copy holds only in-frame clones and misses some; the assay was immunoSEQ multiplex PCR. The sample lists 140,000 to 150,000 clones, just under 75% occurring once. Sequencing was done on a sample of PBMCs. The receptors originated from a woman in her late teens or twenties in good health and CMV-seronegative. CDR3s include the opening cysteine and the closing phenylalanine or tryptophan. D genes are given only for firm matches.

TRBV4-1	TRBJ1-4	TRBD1	CASSQLGQGVATNEKLFF
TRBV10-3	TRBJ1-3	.	CAISESETVSGNTIYF
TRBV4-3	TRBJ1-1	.	CASSQQVGGAGNTEAFF
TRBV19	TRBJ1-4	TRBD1	CASSRQGVDEKLFF
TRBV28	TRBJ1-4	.	CASRPGGSNEKLFF
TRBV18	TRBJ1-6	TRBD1	CASSPIPDRGSSPLHF
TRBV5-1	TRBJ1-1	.	CASSFRTENTEAFF
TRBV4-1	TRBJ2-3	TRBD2	CASSQEGLADTDTQYF
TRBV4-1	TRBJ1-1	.	CASSPNRPGVEAFF
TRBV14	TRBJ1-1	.	CASSRQELGYTEAFF
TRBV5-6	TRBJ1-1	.	CASSLVGTAGLRAFF
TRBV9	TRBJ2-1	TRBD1	CASSTLTGSSYNEQFF
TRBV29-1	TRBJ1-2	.	CSVGSLPYYGYTF
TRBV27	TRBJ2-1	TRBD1	CASSLRGGKTNEQFF
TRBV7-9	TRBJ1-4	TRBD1	CASSFGTGGNEKLFF
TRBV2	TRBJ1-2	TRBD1	CASSEGTGHIRGYGYTF
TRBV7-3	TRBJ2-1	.	CASSHGKNNEQFF
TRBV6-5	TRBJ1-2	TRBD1	CASRRSPDRGDGYTF
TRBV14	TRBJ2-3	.	CASSQTNLDTQYF
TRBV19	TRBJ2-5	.	CASSIDPSQETQYF
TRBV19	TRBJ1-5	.	CASSIDPETGWGYSNQPQHF
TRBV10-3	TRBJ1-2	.	CAISVDSGPGYTF
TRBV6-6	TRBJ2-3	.	CASSSITRADTQYF
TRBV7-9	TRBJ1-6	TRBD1	CASSSGQMNSPLHF
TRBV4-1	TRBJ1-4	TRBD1	CASSRWTGSNEKLFF
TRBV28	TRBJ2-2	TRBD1	CASSLRDSDTGELFF
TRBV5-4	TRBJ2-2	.	CASSLGTSSNTGELFF
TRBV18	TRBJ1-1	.	CASSPVREKYTEAFF
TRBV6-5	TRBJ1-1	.	CASSYSTGMINTEAFF
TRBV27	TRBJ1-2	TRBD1	CASSSLDRGNYGYTF
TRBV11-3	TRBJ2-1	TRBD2	CASSLGGRDEQFF
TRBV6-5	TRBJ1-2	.	CASSSEVWTTYF
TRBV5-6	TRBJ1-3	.	CASSLARYSGNTIYF
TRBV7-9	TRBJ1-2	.	CASSLVGGAYGYTF
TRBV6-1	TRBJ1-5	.	CASSEHFRGNQPQHF
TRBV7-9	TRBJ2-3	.	CSSSLGAGSFTDTQYF
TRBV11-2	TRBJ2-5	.	CASSLSGAFQETQYF
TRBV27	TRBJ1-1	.	CASSLRWNTEAFF
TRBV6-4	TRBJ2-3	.	CASSDSGDTDTQYF
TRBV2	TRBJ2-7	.	CASLQTGSYEQYF
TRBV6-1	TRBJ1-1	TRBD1	CADGQGMNTEAFF
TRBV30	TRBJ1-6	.	CAWSRSSGPLHF
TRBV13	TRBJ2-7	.	CASSTGRSYEQYF
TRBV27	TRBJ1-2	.	CASSFRGRGDYGYTF
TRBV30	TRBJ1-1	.	CAWSVLRGTNTEAFF
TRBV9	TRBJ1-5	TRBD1	CASSVGTGGYQPQHF
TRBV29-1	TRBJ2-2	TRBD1	CSVGLDRVTGELFF